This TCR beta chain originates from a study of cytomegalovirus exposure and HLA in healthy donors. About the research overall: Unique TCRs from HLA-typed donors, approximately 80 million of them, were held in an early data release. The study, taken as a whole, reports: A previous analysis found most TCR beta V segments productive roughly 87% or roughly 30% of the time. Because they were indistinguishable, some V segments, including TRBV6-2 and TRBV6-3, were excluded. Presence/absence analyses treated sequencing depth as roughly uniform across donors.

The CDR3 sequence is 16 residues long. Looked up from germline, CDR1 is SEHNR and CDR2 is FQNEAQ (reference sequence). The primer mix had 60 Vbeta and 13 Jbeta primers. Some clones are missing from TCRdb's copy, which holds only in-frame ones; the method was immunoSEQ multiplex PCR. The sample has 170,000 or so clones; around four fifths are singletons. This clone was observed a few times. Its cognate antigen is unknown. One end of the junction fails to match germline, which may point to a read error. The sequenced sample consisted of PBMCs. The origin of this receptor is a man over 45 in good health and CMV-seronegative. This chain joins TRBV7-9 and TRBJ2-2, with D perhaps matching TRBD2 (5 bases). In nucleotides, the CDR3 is TGTTCCAGCAGCCTCCGGCGTCTAGCTACGGCCGGGGAGCTGTTTTTT. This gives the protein CSSSLRRLATAGELFF.